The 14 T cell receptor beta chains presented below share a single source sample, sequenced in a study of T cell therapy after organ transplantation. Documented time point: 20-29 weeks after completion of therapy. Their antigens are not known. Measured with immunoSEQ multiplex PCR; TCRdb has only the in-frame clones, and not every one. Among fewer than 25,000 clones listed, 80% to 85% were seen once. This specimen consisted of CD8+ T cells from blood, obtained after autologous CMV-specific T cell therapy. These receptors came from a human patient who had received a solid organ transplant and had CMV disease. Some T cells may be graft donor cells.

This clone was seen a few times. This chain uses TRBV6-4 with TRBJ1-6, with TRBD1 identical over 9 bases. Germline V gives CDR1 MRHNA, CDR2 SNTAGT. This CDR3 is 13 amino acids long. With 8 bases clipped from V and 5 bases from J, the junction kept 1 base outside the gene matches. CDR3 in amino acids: CASRDRDNSPLHF. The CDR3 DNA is TGTGCCAGCCGGGACAGGGATAATTCACCCCTCCACTTT.

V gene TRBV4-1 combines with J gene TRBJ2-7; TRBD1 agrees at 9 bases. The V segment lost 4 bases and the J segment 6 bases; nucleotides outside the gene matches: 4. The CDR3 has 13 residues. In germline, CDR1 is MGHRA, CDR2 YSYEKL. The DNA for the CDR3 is TGCGCCAGCAGCCTGGGACAGGGCCTCGAGCAGTACTTC. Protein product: CASSLGQGLEQYF.

CDR3 loop: CASSLSYPTGGSSGANVLTF. In DNA form, the CDR3 reads TGTGCCAGCAGCTTAAGTTATCCGACAGGGGGCAGTTCTGGGGCCAACGTCCTGACTTTC. The chain uses TRBV13 and TRBJ2-6; TRBD1 aligns across 10 bases. Germline loops: CDR1 PRHDT, CDR2 FYEKMQ (reference sequence). Trimming took 2 bases from V and 1 from J; bases not matched to a gene: 11. CDR3 length equals 20 residues. The variable domain in full, completed from reference TRBV13 and TRBJ2-6, reads AAGVIQSPRHLIKEKRETATLKCYPIPRHDTVYWYQQGPGQDPQFLISFYEKMQSDKGSIPDRFSAQQFSDYHSELNMSSLELGDSALYFCASSLSYPTGGSSGANVLTFGAGSRLTVL.

This chain's CDR3 is CASSWGSGNTIYF. CDR3 DNA: TGTGCCAGCAGCTGGGGCTCTGGAAACACCATATATTTT. The rearrangement joins TRBV7-9 to TRBJ1-3; D call uncertain. The CDR3 extends over 13 amino acids. From germline, CDR1 is SEHNR and CDR2 FQNEAQ (reference sequence). Trimming stripped 4 bases from V and 0 bases from J, with 4 bases between.

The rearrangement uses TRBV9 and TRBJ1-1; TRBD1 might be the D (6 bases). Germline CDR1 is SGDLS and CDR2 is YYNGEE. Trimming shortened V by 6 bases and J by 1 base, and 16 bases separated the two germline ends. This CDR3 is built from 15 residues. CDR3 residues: CASTPGALTNTEAFF. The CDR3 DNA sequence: TGTGCCAGCACCCCAGGGGCATTGACGAACACTGAAGCTTTCTTT. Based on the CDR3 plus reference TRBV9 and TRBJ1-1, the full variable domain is DSGVTQTPKHLITATGQRVTLRCSPRSGDLSVYWYQQSLDQGLQFLIQYYNGEERAKGNILERFSAQQFPDLHSELNLSSLELGDSALYFCASTPGALTNTEAFFGQGTRLTVV.

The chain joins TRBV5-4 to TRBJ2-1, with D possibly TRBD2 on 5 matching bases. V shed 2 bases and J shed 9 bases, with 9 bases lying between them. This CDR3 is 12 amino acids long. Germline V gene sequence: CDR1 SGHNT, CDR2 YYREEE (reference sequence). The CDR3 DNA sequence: TGTGCCAGCAGCTTTGGTCGGGGTGAGCAGTTCTTC. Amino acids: CASSFGRGEQFF.

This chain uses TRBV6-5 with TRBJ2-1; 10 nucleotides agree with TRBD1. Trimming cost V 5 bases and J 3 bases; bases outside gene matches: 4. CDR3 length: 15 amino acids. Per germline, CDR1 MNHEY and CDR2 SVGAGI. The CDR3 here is CASSPGTGDYNEQFF. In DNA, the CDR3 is TGTGCCAGCAGTCCCGGGACAGGGGACTACAATGAGCAGTTCTTC.

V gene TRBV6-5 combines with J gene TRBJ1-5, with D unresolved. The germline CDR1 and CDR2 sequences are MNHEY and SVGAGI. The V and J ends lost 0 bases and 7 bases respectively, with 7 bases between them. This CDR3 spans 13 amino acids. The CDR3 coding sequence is TGTGCCAGCAGTTACTCGAGAAAGCAGCCCCAGCATTTT. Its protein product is CASSYSRKQPQHF.

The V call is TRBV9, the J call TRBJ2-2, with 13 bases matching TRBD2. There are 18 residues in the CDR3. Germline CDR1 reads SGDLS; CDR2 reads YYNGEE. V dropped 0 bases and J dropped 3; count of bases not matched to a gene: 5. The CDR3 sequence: CASSVGTSGSPDTGELFF. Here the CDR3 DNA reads TGTGCCAGCAGCGTAGGGACTAGCGGGAGTCCCGACACCGGGGAGCTGTTTTTT.

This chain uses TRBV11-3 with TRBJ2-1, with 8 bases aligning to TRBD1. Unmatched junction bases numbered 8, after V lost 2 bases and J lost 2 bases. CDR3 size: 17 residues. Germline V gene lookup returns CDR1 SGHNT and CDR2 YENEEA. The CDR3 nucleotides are TGTGCCAGCAGCTTAAGGGGACAGGTTGATGCCTACAATGAGCAGTTCTTC. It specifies CASSLRGQVDAYNEQFF.

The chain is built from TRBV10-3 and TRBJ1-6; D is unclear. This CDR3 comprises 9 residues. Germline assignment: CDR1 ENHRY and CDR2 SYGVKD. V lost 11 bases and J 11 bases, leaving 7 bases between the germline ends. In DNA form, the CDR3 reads TGTGCCCAGGACGCACCCCTCCACTTT. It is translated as CAQDAPLHF.

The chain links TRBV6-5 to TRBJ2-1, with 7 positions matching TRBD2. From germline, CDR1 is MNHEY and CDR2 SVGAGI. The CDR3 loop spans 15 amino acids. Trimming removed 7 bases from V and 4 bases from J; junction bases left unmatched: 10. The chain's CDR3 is CASTLRGEGYNEQFF. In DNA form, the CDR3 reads TGTGCCAGCACCCTACGGGGGGAGGGTTACAATGAGCAGTTCTTC.

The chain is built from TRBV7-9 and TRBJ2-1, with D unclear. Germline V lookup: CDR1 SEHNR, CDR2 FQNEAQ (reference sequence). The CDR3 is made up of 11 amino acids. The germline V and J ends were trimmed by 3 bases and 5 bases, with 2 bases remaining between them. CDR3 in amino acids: CASSLHNEQFF. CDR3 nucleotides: TGTGCCAGCAGCTTGCACAATGAGCAGTTCTTC.

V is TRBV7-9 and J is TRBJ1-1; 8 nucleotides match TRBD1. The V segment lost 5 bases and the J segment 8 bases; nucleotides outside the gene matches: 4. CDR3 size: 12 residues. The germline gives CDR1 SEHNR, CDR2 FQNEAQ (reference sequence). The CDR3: CASSQGQGEAFF. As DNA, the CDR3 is TGTGCCAGCAGCCAAGGACAGGGAGAAGCTTTCTTT.